This T cell receptor beta chain was identified in a study of blood T cell repertoires in COVID-19. Study overall: Sites in the United States, Italy and Spain provided acute and convalescent COVID-19 samples.

The assay was immunoSEQ multiplex PCR, and TCRdb's table has in-frame clones only and misses some. This table holds approximately 100,000 clones, 80% to 90% found once. The CDR3 has 14 residues. V lost 4 bases to trimming and J lost 5 bases; unmatched junction nucleotides: 5. Germline V gene data show CDR1 as SGHVS and CDR2 as FQNEAQ. This clone was seen only a few times. The TCR originated in a human donor with acute or convalescent COVID-19. The donor label of this sample is uncertain. Sequencing was performed on peripheral blood. The chain is built from TRBV7-8 and TRBJ2-7; 10 bases agree with TRBD2. CDR3 sequence (DNA): TGTGCCAGCAGCTACGGGACTAGCGACAACGAGCAGTACTTC. Encoded protein: CASSYGTSDNEQYF.